This T cell receptor (beta chain) was identified during a study of regulatory dendritic cells for organ transplantation (dated by TCRdb to the late 2010s). In the study overall: The TCRbeta repertoires of sorted naive and memory CD4+ and CD8+ T cells were sequenced before and after allostimulation with regulatory or mature dendritic cells. Here is what the overall study found, with its caveats: Sequencing was done in only two subjects, and the authors reported considerable heterogeneity between individuals in the alloreactive memory CD8+ T cell pool. Among the resting subsets, the most alloreactive TCR clonotypes were found in memory CD8+ T cells. Allostimulation expanded memory CD8+ clones in both subjects, but regulatory dendritic cells appeared to induce more limited expansion than mature dendritic cells. Highly diverse repertoires were observed in naive CD4+ and CD8+ T cells, whereas lower diversity was observed in memory cells, and the most oligoclonal repertoires were found in memory CD8+ cells.

In regard to this clone: What antigen it recognizes has not been identified. Base qualities are not provided; no much larger clone lies one nucleotide away.

FACS was used to sort naive T cells as CD45RA+ cells and memory T cells as CD45RO+ CD4+ or CD8+ cells. Two healthy control subjects provided the T cells used for TCR sequencing. Unstimulated sorted T cell subsets served as baseline controls for the mixed lymphocyte reactions. The Qiagen DNeasy Blood & Tissue Kit was used for extraction of genomic DNA. The TCRbeta CDR3 regions were amplified in a multiplexed two-step PCR with Vbeta-specific forward primers and Jbeta-specific reverse primers. The TCRbeta libraries were sequenced on an Illumina instrument via the immunoSEQ service. Per the authors' processing: IMGT annotation was used to assign V, D and J genes, and synthetic CDR3 analogues were used to correct counts for multiplex PCR bias. Repertoire clonality was computed in the immunoSEQ Analyzer as one minus normalized Shannon entropy. Fisher's exact test with Benjamini-Hochberg false discovery rate control was used to define clonal expansion, with two-tailed P<0.01. TCRdb took this table from immuneACCESS and kept in-frame rearrangements with V and J called. Such tables lack part of the clones; where checked against another copy, unresolved V genes explain under half of the gap, and the rest is unexplained. Clone size and the V and J calls come from that table; the DNA yielded D and trimming. For this sample the table gives fewer than 12,000 clones, of which approximately 70% were detected only once. The ten largest clones take up 18% of the sample.

V loses 3 bases of germline sequence and J loses 4 bases, and the interval between the two ends is 15 bases. From the cysteine up to the phenylalanine, the CDR3 has a length of 15 residues. The read is trimmed to its CDR3 DNA, 45 bases read in frame from base 1. Per the germline V gene (reference sequence), SEHNR is the CDR1 and FQNEAQ is the CDR2. This sequence originates from a human donor in good health. The chain joins TRBV7-9 to TRBJ1-2; TRBD1 is perhaps the D gene, given 6 matching bases. The sequenced material came from memory CD8+ T cells from blood. The label giving this sample's cell subset or site can be read as: CD45RO+ memory T cells. The CDR3 loop reads CASSLRLGGAYGYTF. Here is the DNA: TGTGCCAGCAGCTTGCGGTTAGGGGGGGCCTATGGCTACACCTTC.